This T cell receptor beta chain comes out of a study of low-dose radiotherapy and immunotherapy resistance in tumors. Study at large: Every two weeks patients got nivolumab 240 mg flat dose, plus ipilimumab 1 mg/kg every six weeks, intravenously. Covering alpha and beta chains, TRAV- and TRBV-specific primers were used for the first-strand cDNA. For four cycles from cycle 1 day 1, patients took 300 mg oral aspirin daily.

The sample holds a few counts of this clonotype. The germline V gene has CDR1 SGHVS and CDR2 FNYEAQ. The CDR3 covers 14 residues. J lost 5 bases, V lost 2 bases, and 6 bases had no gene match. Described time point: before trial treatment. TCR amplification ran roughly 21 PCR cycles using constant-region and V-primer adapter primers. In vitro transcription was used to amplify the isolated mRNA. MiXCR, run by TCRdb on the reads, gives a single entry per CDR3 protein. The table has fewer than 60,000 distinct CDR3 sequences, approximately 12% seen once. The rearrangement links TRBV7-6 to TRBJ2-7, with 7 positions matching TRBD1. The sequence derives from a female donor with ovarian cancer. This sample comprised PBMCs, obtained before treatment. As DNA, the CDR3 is TGTGCCAGCAGCTTAAGCACAGGGGTCCACGAGCAGTACTTC. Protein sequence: CASSLSTGVHEQYF. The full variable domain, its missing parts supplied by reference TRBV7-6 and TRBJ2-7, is GAGVSQSPRYKVTKRGQDVALRCDPISGHVSLYWYRQALGQGPEFLTYFNYEAQQDKSGLPNDRFSAERPEGSISTLTIQRTEQRDSAMYRCASSLSTGVHEQYFGPGTRLTVT.